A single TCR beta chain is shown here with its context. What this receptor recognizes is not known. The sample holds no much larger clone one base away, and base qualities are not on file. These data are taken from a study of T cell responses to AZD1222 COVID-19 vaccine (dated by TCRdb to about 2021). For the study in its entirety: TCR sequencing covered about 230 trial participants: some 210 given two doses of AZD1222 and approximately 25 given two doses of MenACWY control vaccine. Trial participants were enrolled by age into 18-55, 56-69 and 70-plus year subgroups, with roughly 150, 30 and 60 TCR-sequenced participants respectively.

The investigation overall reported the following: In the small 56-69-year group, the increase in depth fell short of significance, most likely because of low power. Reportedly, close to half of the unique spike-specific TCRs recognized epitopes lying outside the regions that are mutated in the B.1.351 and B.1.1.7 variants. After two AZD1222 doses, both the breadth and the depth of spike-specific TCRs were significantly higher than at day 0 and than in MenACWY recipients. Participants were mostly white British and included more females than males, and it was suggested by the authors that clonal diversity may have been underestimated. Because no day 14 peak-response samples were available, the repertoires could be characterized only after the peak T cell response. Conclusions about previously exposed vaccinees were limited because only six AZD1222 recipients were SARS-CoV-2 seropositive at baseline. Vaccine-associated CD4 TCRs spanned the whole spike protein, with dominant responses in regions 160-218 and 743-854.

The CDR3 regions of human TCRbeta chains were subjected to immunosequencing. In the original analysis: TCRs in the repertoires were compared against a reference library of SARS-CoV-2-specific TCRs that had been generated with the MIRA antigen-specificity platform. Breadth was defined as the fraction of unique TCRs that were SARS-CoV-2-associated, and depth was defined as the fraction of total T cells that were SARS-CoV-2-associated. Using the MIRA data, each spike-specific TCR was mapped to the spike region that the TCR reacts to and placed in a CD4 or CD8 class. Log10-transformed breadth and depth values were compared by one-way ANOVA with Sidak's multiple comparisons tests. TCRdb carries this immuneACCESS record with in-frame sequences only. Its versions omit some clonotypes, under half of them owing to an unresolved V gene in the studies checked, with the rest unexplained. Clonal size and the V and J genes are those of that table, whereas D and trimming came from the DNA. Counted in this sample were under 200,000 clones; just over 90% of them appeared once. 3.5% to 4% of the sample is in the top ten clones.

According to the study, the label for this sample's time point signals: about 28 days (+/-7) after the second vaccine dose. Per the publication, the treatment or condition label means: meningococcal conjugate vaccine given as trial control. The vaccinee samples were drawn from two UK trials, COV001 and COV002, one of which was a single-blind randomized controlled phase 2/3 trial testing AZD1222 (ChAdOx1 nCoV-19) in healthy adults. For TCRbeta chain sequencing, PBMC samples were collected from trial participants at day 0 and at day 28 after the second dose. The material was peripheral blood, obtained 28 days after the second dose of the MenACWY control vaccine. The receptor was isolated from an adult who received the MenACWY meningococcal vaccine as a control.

The DNA sequence follows: TGTGCCAGCAGCTTAGACTACGGCTCTGGGGCCAACGTCCTGACTTTC. It codes for CASSLDYGSGANVLTF. The V and J segments used are TRBV5-6 and TRBJ2-6; the D region possibly corresponds to TRBD2 (5 bases align). CDR1 and CDR2 were assigned from the germline V gene as SGHDT and YYEEEE. The cysteine opens and the phenylalanine closes a CDR3 of 16 amino acids. The entry retains the CDR3 DNA only, 48 bases that are in frame from base 1. V lost 2 bases and J lost 0 bases; the stretch between them is 9 bases long.